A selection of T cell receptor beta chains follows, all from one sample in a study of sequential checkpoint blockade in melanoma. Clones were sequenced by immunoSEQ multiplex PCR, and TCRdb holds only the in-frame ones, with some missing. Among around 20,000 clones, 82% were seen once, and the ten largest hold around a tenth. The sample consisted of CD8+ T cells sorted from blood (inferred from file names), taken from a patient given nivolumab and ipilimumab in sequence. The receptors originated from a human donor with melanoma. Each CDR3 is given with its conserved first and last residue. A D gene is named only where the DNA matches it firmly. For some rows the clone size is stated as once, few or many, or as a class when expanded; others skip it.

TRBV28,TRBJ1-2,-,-,CASNRVVAPDYGYTF,TGTGCCAGCAACAGGGTAGTAGCCCCGGACTATGGCTACACCTTC
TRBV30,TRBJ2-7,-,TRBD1,CAWSDSTGGAYEQYF,TGTGCCTGGAGTGATTCGACAGGGGGCGCGTACGAGCAGTACTTC
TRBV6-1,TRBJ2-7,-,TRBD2,CASSRDYTYEQYF,TGTGCCAGCAGTCGGGACTATACCTACGAGCAGTACTTC
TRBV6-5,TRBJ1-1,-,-,CASSYSGGLNTEAFF,TGTGCCAGCAGTTACTCGGGGGGACTGAACACTGAAGCTTTCTTT
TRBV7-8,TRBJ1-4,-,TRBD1,CASSSTGGYWEKLFF,TGTGCCAGCAGCTCCACAGGGGGCTATTGGGAAAAACTGTTTTTT
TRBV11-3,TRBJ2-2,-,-,CASSLDLAGGELFF,TGTGCCAGCAGCTTGGACTTAGCTGGCGGGGAGCTGTTTTTT
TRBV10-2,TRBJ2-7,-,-,CASSEIGYYEQYF,TGCGCCAGCAGTGAGATCGGTTACTACGAGCAGTACTTC
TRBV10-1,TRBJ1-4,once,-,CASSNSQANEKLFF,TGCGCCAGCAGTAACTCTCAGGCTAATGAAAAACTGTTTTTT
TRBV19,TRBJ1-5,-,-,CASSIGRPDQPQHF,TGTGCCAGTAGTATAGGCAGGCCCGATCAGCCCCAGCATTTT
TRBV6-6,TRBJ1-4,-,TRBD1,CASRPGQGAEKLFF,TGTGCCAGCAGGCCGGGACAGGGAGCTGAAAAACTGTTTTTT
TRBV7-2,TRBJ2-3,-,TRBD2,CASSLAPGLAGADTQYF,TGTGCCAGCAGCTTAGCTCCGGGACTAGCGGGGGCAGATACGCAGTATTTT
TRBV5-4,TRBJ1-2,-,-,CASSLGAGFYGYTF,TGTGCCAGCAGCTTGGGGGCAGGGTTCTATGGCTACACCTTC
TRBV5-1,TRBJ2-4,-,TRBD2,CASSLNSEASGYTKNIQYF,TGCGCCAGCAGCTTGAATTCCGAGGCTAGCGGTTATACCAAAAACATTCAGTACTTC
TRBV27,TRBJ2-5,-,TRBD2,CASNSAGGPIETQYF,TGTGCCAGCAACTCAGCGGGAGGGCCTATCGAGACCCAGTACTTC
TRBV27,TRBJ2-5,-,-,CASSLSRIQETQYF,TGTGCCAGCAGTTTGTCCAGGATTCAAGAGACCCAGTACTTC
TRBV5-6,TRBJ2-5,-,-,CASSLAGSGGETQYF,TGTGCCAGCAGCTTGGCCGGGAGTGGGGGGGAGACCCAGTACTTC
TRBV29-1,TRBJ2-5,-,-,CSVARQVGEETQYF,TGCAGCGTTGCGAGACAGGTTGGGGAAGAGACCCAGTACTTC
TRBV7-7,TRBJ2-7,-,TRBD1,CASSLGAMGQGYEQYF,TGTGCTAGCAGCTTAGGGGCCATGGGACAGGGCTACGAGCAGTACTTC
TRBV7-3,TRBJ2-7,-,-,CASSLGLSYEQYF,TGTGCCAGCAGCTTGGGGCTGTCCTACGAGCAGTACTTC
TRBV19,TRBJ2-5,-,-,CASRGHGGETQYF,TGTGCCAGTAGGGGACACGGCGGGGAGACCCAGTACTTC
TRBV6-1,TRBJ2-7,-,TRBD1,CASRHDRGQEQYF,TGTGCCAGCAGGCACGACAGGGGGCAGGAGCAGTACTTC
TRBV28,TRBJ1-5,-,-,CASSSFIRVMGNQPQHF,TGTGCCAGCAGTTCGTTCATCAGGGTCATGGGCAATCAGCCCCAGCATTTT
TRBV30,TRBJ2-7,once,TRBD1,CAWSVSGTGRYEQYF,TGTGCCTGGAGTGTGTCCGGGACAGGGCGGTACGAGCAGTACTTC
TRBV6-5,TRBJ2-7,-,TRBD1,CASSYETGEVYEQYF,TGTGCCAGCAGTTACGAGACAGGGGAAGTCTACGAGCAGTACTTC
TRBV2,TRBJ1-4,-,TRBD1,CASSDSGTGGKLFF,TGTGCCAGCAGTGACTCCGGGACAGGGGGAAAACTGTTTTTT
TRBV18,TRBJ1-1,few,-,CASSPPSGYTEAFF,TGTGCCAGCTCACCACCGTCAGGGTACACTGAAGCTTTCTTT
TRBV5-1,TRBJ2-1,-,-,CASSLARVTNEQFF,TGCGCCAGCAGCTTGGCCAGGGTAACTAATGAGCAGTTCTTC
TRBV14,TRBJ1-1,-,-,CASSWGTVNTEAFF,TGTGCCAGCAGCTGGGGGACTGTGAACACTGAAGCTTTCTTT
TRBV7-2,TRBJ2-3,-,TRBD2,CASSFGTTDTQYF,TGTGCCAGCAGCTTCGGGACTACTGATACGCAGTATTTT
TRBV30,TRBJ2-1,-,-,CAWSKGVGEQFF,TGTGCCTGGAGTAAAGGGGTTGGTGAGCAGTTCTTC
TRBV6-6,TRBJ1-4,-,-,CASSPHGINEKLFF,TGTGCCAGCAGCCCCCACGGGATTAATGAAAAACTGTTTTTT
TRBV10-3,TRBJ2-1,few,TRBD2,CAISGAGSSNEQFF,TGTGCCATCAGTGGAGCGGGGTCAAGCAATGAGCAGTTCTTC
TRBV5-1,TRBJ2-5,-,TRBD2,CASSSSKTSGTDETQYF,TGCGCCAGCAGCTCATCGAAGACTAGCGGGACGGATGAGACCCAGTACTTC
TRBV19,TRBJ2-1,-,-,CASRGGLADNEQFF,TGTGCCAGTAGAGGAGGGCTAGCAGACAATGAGCAGTTCTTC
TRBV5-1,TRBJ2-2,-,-,CASRFDTGELFF,TGCGCCAGCAGGTTCGACACCGGGGAGCTGTTTTTT
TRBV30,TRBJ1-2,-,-,CAWSVPGNYYGYTF,TGTGCCTGGAGTGTACCGGGGAACTACTATGGCTACACCTTC
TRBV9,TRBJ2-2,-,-,CASSVDGGIGTGELFF,TGTGCCAGCAGCGTCGACGGCGGGATAGGTACCGGGGAGCTGTTTTTT
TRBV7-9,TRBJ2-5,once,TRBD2,CASSLVPSLAGGGETQYF,TGTGCCAGCAGCTTAGTCCCCTCTCTAGCGGGGGGGGGAGAGACCCAGTACTTC
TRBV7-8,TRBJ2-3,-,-,CASSLVGRSTDAQYF,TGTGCCAGCAGCTTAGTTGGTAGAAGCACAGATGCGCAGTATTTT
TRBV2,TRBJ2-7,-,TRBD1,CASSEVGQGKKQYF,TGTGCCAGCAGTGAAGTTGGACAGGGTAAGAAGCAGTACTTC
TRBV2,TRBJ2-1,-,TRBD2,CASSTHGAGNNEQFF,TGTGCCAGCAGTACACACGGAGCGGGAAACAATGAGCAGTTCTTC
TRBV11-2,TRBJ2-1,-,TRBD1,CASSFWGQGSYNEQFF,TGTGCCAGCAGCTTTTGGGGACAGGGATCCTACAATGAGCAGTTCTTC
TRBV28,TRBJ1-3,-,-,CASSFWGGAPKTGEVSGNTIYF,TGTGCCAGCAGTTTTTGGGGAGGGGCCCCCAAGACAGGTGAGGTCTCTGGAAACACCATATATTTT
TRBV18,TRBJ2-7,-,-,CASSPTVSYEQYF,TGTGCCAGCTCACCAACGGTCTCCTACGAGCAGTACTTC
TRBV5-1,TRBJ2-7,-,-,CASNFGTTEAYEQYF,TGCGCCAGCAATTTCGGGACAACCGAGGCCTACGAGCAGTACTTC
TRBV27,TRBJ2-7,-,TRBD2,CASSRRSSGITYEQYF,TGTGCCAGCAGTAGGAGGTCTAGCGGGATTACCTACGAGCAGTACTTC
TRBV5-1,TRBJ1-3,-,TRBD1,CASSSGTVNSGNTIYF,TGCGCCAGCAGCTCGGGGACAGTTAACTCTGGAAACACCATATATTTT
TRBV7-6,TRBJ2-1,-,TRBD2,CASSSLAGAYNEQFF,TGTGCCAGCAGCTCACTAGCGGGAGCCTACAATGAGCAGTTCTTC
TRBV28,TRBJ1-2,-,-,CASSLNVAGNYGYTF,TGTGCCAGCAGTTTAAATGTAGCTGGGAACTATGGCTACACCTTC
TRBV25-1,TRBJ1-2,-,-,CASSEGLYRGYTF,TGTGCCAGCAGTGAGGGCCTTTACCGGGGCTACACCTTC
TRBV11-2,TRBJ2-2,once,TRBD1,CASSSRQGASGELFF,TGTGCCAGCAGCTCTCGACAGGGGGCCTCCGGGGAGCTGTTTTTT
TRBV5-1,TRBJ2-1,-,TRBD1,CASSGGQGSYNEQFF,TGCGCCAGCAGCGGGGGACAGGGCTCCTACAATGAGCAGTTCTTC
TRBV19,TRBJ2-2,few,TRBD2,CASSGGGLAGVGPGELFF,TGTGCCAGTAGTGGTGGGGGACTAGCGGGAGTCGGTCCCGGGGAGCTGTTTTTT
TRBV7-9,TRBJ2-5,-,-,CASSLALTQGRETQYF,TGTGCCAGCAGCTTAGCGCTCACCCAGGGGCGGGAGACCCAGTACTTC
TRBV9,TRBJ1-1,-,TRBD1,CASSPRQGAGTEAFF,TGTGCCAGCAGCCCGCGACAGGGGGCGGGCACTGAAGCTTTCTTT
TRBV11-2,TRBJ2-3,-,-,CASSLDGLASGHEGDTQYF,TGTGCCAGCAGCTTAGATGGGTTAGCCAGCGGCCACGAGGGAGATACGCAGTATTTT